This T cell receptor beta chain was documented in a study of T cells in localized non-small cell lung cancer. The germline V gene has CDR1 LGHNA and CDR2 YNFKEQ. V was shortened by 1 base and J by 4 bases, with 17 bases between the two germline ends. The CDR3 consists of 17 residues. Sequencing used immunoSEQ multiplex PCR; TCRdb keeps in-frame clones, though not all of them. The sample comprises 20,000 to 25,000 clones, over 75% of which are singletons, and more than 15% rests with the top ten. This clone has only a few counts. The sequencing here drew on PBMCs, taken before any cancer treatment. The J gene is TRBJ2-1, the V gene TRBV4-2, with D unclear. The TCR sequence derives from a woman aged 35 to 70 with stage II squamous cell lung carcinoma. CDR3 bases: TGTGCCAGCAGCCAAGTTGTCTCGACGGTTGTTTACAATGAGCAGTTCTTC. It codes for CASSQVVSTVVYNEQFF.